The present entry profiles one T cell receptor beta chain with its context. The CDR3 contains 16 residues. Trimming took 3 bases from V and 3 from J, leaving 16 bases between them. The germline gives CDR1 SGDLS, CDR2 YYNGEE. This sample was included in a study of blood T cell repertoires in COVID-19. Some clones are missing from TCRdb's copy, which holds only in-frame ones; the method was immunoSEQ multiplex PCR. The data hold 95,000 to 150,000 clones, with around four fifths observed a single time. The specimen was peripheral blood. This TCR was recovered from a human donor in a cohort sampled during active COVID-19. V gene TRBV9 combines with J gene TRBJ2-1, with D tentatively TRBD2 (6 bases). The CDR3 spells CASSGGMPTSYNEQFF. CDR3 nucleotide sequence: TGTGCCAGCAGCGGTGGGATGCCGACTAGCTACAATGAGCAGTTCTTC.